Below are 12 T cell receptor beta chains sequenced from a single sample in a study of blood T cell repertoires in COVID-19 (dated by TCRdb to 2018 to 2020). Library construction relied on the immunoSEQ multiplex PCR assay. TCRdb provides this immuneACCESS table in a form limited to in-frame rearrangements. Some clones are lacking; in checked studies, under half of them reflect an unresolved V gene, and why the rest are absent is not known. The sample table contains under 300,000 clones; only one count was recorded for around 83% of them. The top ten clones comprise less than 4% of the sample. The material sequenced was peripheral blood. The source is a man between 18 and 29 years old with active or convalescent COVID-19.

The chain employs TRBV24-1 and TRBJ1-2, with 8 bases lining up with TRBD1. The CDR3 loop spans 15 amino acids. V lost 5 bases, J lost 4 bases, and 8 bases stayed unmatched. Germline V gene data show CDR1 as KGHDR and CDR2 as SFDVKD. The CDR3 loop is CATSGQGGQGYGYTF. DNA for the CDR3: TGTGCCACCAGTGGTCAGGGCGGACAGGGCTATGGCTACACCTTC.

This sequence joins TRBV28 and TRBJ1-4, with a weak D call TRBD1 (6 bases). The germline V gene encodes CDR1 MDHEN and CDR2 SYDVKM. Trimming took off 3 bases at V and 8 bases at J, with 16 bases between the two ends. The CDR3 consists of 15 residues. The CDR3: CASSFEQGREEKLFF. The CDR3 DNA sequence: TGTGCCAGCAGTTTCGAACAGGGAAGAGAAGAAAAACTGTTTTTT.

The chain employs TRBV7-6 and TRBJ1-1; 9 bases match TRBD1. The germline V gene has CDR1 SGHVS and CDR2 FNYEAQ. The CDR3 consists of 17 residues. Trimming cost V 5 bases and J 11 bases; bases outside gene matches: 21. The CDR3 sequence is CASSRSPPGQGGVGAFF. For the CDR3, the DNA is TGTGCCAGCAGCCGATCCCCCCCGGGACAGGGAGGGGTCGGGGCTTTCTTT.

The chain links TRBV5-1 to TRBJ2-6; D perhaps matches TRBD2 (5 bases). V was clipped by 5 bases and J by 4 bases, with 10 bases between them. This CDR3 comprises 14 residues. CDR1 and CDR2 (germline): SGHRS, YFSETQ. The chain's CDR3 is CASRSPGGANVLTF. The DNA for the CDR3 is TGCGCCAGCAGAAGCCCGGGAGGGGCCAACGTCCTGACTTTC.

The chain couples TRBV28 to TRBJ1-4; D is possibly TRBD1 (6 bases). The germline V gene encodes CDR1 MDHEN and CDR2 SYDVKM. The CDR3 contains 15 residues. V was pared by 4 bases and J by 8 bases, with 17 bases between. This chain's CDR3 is CASSSTGNIPEKLFF. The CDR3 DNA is TGTGCCAGCAGTTCCACAGGGAACATTCCCGAAAAACTGTTTTTT.

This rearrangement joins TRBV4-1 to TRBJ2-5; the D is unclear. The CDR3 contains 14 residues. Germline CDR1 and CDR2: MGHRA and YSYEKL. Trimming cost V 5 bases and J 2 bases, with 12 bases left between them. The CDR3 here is CASSFLVTQETQYF. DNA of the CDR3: TGCGCCAGCAGCTTCCTTGTTACACAAGAGACCCAGTACTTC.

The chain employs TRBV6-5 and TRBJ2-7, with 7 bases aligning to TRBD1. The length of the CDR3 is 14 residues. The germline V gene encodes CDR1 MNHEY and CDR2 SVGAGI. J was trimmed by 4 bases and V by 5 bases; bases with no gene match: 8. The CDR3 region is CASSTPGQSYEQYF. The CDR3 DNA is TGTGCCAGCAGTACACCGGGACAGTCTTACGAGCAGTACTTC.

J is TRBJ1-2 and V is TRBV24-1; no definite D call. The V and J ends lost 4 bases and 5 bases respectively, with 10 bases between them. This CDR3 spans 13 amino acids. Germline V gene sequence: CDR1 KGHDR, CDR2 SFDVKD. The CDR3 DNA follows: TGTGCCACCAGTGAAGGCGGATTATATGGCTACACCTTC. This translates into CATSEGGLYGYTF.

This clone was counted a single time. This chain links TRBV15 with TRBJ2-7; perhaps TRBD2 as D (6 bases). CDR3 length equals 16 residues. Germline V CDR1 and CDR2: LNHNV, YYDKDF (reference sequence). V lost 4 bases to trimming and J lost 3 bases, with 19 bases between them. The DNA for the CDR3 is TGTGCCACCAGCACCTCTTCCCGGGACTTTCTCTACGAGCAGTACTTC. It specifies CATSTSSRDFLYEQYF.

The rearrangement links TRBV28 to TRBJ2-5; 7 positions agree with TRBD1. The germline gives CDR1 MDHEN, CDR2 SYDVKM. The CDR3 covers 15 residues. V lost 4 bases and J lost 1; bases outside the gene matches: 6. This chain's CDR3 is CASSSTGATQETQYF. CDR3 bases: TGTGCCAGCAGTTCTACAGGGGCCACCCAAGAGACCCAGTACTTC.

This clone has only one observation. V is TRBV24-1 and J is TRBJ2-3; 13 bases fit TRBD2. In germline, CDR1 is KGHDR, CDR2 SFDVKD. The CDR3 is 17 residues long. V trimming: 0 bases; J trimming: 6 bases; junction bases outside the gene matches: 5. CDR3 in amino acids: CATSDLGTSGDFDTQYF. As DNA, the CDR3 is TGTGCCACCAGTGATTTGGGGACTAGCGGGGATTTTGATACGCAGTATTTT.

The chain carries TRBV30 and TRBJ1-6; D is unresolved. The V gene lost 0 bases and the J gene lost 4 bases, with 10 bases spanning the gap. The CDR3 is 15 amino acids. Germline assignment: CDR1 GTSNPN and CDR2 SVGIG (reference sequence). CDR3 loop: CAWSVPLTYNSPLHF. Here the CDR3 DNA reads TGTGCCTGGAGTGTACCACTGACTTATAATTCACCCCTCCACTTT.